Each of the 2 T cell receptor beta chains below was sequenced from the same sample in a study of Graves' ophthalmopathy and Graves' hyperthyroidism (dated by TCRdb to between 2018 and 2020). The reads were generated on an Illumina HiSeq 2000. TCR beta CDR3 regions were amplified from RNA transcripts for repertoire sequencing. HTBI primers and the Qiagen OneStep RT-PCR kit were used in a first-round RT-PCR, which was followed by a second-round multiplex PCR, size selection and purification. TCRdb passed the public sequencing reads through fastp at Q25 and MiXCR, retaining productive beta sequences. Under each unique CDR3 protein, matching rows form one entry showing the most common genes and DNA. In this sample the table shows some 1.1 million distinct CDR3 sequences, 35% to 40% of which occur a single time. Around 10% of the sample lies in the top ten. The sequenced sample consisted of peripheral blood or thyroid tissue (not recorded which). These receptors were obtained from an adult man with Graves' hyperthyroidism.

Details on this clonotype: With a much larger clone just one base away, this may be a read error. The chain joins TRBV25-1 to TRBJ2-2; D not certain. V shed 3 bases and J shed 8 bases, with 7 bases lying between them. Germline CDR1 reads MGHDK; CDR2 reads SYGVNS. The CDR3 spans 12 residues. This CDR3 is CASSDVFGELFF. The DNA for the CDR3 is TGTGCCAGCAGTGATGTCTTTGGGGAGCTGTTTTTT. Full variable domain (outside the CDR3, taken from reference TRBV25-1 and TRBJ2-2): EADIYQTPRYLVIGTGKKITLECSQTMGHDKMYWYQQDPGMELHLIHYSYGVNSTEKGDLSSESTVSRIRTEHFPLTLESARPSHTSQYLCASSDVFGELFFGEGSRLTVL.

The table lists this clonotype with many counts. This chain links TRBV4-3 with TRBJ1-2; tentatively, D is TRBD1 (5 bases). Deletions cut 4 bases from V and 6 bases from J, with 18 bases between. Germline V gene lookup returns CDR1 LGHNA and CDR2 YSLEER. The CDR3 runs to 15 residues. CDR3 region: CASSPRTTAFDGYTF. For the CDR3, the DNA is TGCGCCAGCAGCCCACGGACAACCGCCTTCGATGGCTACACCTTC.